This T cell receptor (beta chain) appears in the sequencing data of a study of shared clonotypes between healthy human individuals. This clone was seen only a few times. The repertoire was sequenced with immunoSEQ multiplex PCR; TCRdb's copy has only in-frame clones and lacks some. There are about 480,000 clones in the sample; 75% to 80% occur only once, and approximately 12% lies in the top ten. The CDR3 has 17 residues. CDR1 and CDR2 (germline): SGDLS, YYNGEE. The V segment lost 0 bases and the J segment 3 bases; nucleotides outside the gene matches: 12. This TCR came from a middle-aged woman in good health. Some clones in this sample may be carry-over from other donors' samples. The gene calls are TRBV9 and TRBJ2-7; TRBD2 aligns across 7 bases. The material sequenced was PBMCs. The CDR3 spells CASSVGVGLAENYEQYF. Written as DNA, the CDR3 is TGTGCCAGCAGCGTAGGGGTCGGGCTAGCGGAGAACTACGAGCAGTACTTC.